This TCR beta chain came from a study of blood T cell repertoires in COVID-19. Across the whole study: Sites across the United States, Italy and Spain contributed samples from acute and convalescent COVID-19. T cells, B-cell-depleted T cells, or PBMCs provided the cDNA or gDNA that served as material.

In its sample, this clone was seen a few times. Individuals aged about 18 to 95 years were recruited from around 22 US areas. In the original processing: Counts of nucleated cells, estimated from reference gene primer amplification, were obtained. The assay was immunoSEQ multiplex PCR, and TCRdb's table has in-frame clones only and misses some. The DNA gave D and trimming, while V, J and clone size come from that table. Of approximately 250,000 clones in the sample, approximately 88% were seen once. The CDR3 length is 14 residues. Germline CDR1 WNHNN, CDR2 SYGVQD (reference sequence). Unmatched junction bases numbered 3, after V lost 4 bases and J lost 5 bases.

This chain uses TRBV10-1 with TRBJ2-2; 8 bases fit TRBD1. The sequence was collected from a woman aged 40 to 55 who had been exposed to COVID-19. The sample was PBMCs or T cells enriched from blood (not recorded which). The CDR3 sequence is CASSGTGWTGELFF. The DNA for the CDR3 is TGCGCCAGCAGTGGGACAGGGTGGACCGGGGAGCTGTTTTTT.